Following are 16 T cell receptor beta chains from one sample sequenced in a study of T-cell reconstitution after alpha-beta-depleted transplantation in children. Using unique molecular identifiers, the investigators prepared the TCRbeta library. TCRdb redid the calling of the PCR reads with MiXCR, one entry per CDR3 protein. The sample shows some 81,000 distinct CDR3 sequences, around an eighth of them seen only once. Specimen: PBMCs, mostly from graft donor cells, collected 180 days after TCRalphabeta/CD19-depleted stem cell transplant. Receptors were obtained from a male patient between 2 and 15 years old who had a stem cell transplant for acute lymphoblastic leukemia, so the T cells may come from the graft donor.

The chain links TRBV29-1 to TRBJ2-3, with D tentatively TRBD2 (5 bases). V was trimmed by 3 bases and J by 3 bases, leaving 7 bases between them. CDR1 is SQVTM and CDR2 is ANQGSEA in the germline V gene. This CDR3 has 12 amino acids. For the CDR3, the DNA is TGCAGCGTTGACGTAGCGACAGATACGCAGTATTTT. This codes for CSVDVATDTQYF.

This clonotype was recorded many times. DNA of the CDR3: TGTGCCAGCAAACCAATTCTGGGGGTCTATGGCTACACCTTC. It encodes CASKPILGVYGYTF. The chain has TRBV6-1 and TRBJ1-2; tentative D call: TRBD1 (5 bases). Germline CDR1 MNHNS, CDR2 SASEGT. The CDR3 loop spans 14 amino acids. V lost 7 bases, J lost 4 bases, and 16 bases lay in between.

This chain joins TRBV27 and TRBJ2-6; D remains unclear. Germline V CDR1 and CDR2: MNHEY, SMNVEV (reference sequence). Trimming shortened V by 3 bases and J by 4 bases, and 13 bases separated the two germline ends. The CDR3 spans 16 residues. DNA for the CDR3: TGTGCCAGCAGTTTCCTTACAATGTCCGGGGCCAACGTCCTGACTTTC. This codes for CASSFLTMSGANVLTF.

J is TRBJ2-7 and V is TRBV10-3, with D possibly called TRBD1 or TRBD2 (6 bases each). With 6 bases removed from V and 4 bases from J, the gap between germline ends came to 10 bases. Germline-derived CDR1 and CDR2 are ENHRY and SYGVKD. The CDR3 consists of 12 residues. The CDR3, as DNA: TGTGCCATCAGGCGGGACATTTACGAGCAGTACTTC. Encoded protein: CAIRRDIYEQYF.

In its sample, this clonotype was seen a few times. V and J are TRBV7-9 and TRBJ1-6; possible D gene TRBD1, 5 bases. The germline CDR1 and CDR2 sequences are SEHNR and FQNEAQ (reference sequence). Between the trimmed V and J ends, which lost 1 base and 7 bases, there was a span of 8 bases. The CDR3 has 14 residues. The DNA for the CDR3 is TGTGCCAGCAGCTTAGGACAGTCCAATTCACCCCTCCACTTT. Its translation is CASSLGQSNSPLHF.

This clonotype has at least ten counts. The J gene is TRBJ1-1, the V gene TRBV7-2; no clear D gene. The CDR3 runs to 15 residues. Germline assignment: CDR1 SGHTA and CDR2 FQGNSA. V lost 3 bases, J lost 6 bases, and 17 bases lay in between. CDR3 DNA sequence: TGTGCCAGCAGCTTTGTAAGGCGGGGAAGACCTGAAGCTTTCTTT. Translated: CASSFVRRGRPEAFF.

This clonotype was seen repeatedly, ten times or more. This chain joins TRBV10-1 and TRBJ1-1, with 7 bases lining up with TRBD1. V lost 4 bases and J lost 0; bases outside the gene matches: 5. This CDR3 comprises 15 residues. CDR1 is WNHNN and CDR2 is SYGVQD in the germline V gene (reference sequence). CDR3 nucleotide sequence: TGCGCCAGCAGTGCCGGGACAGTCATGAACACTGAAGCTTTCTTT. Its translation is CASSAGTVMNTEAFF.

This clonotype showed up just a few times. The genes are TRBV5-1 and TRBJ2-5, with D maybe TRBD2 (6 bases). Between the trimmed V and J ends, which lost 2 bases and 4 bases, there was a span of 18 bases. CDR3 size: 16 residues. Germline V gene sequence: CDR1 SGHRS, CDR2 YFSETQ. CDR3 bases: TGCGCCAGCAGCTTAGGACTACGCAGAAGTGGAGAGACCCAGTACTTC. Translating it yields CASSLGLRRSGETQYF.

The rearrangement uses TRBV6-6 and TRBJ2-5, with 11 nucleotides matching TRBD1. CDR1 and CDR2 from the germline V gene are MNHNY and SVGAGI (reference sequence). The CDR3 runs to 12 residues. V shed 10 bases and J 5 bases; nucleotides not matched to a gene: 3. This chain's CDR3 is CATDRGRETQYF. The CDR3, as DNA: TGTGCCACGGACAGGGGGCGGGAGACCCAGTACTTC.

This clonotype came up a few times. The chain couples TRBV7-9 to TRBJ2-5, with D perhaps being TRBD1 or TRBD2 (6 bases each). Per the germline V gene, CDR1 is SEHNR and CDR2 is FQNEAQ (reference sequence). V was shortened by 4 bases and J by 3 bases, with 12 bases between the two germline ends. This CDR3 is 14 amino acids long. CDR3 coding DNA: TGTGCCAGCAGCTGGGGGCGGGGTAAAGAGACCCAGTACTTC. Protein: CASSWGRGKETQYF.

V is TRBV20-1 and J is TRBJ2-7, with 11 bases that match TRBD1. Trimming at V came to 5 bases and at J to 3 bases, leaving 9 bases not matched to a gene. CDR1 DFQATT and CDR2 SNEGSKA come from the germline V gene (reference sequence). The CDR3 extends over 15 amino acids. The CDR3 DNA reads as TGCAGTGCTTCTTTTCCGGGACAGGGGGGCTACGAGCAGTACTTC. The encoded protein is CSASFPGQGGYEQYF.

Here the CDR3 DNA reads TGCAGTGCCCCCGGGACAGGGAAGTCCTACAATGAGCAGTTCTTC. It encodes CSAPGTGKSYNEQFF. The chain carries TRBV20-1 and TRBJ2-1; 9 bases are a match to TRBD1. The CDR3 extends over 15 amino acids. Trimming at V came to 6 bases and at J to 1 base, leaving 7 bases not matched to a gene. Germline loops: CDR1 DFQATT, CDR2 SNEGSKA (reference sequence).

The chain carries TRBV28 and TRBJ1-3, with D perhaps TRBD1 (5 bases). This CDR3 comprises 21 residues. V gave up 7 bases and J gave up 0 bases, with 31 bases separating them. Germline loops: CDR1 MDHEN, CDR2 SYDVKM. Written as DNA, the CDR3 is TGTGCCAGCACCCCCCTCTACACCCGGGGACGGCCTTCCACCTCTGGAAACACCATATATTTT. Its translation is CASTPLYTRGRPSTSGNTIYF. The variable domain in full, with the rest retrieved from reference TRBV28 and TRBJ1-3, is DVKVTQSSRYLVKRTGEKVFLECVQDMDHENMFWYRQDPGLGLRLIYFSYDVKMKEKGDIPEGYSVSREKKERFSLILESASTNQTSMYLCASTPLYTRGRPSTSGNTIYFGEGSWLTVV.

There are a few counts of this clonotype. This chain connects TRBV28 to TRBJ2-1; D is unclear. In germline, CDR1 is MDHEN, CDR2 SYDVKM. The CDR3 has 15 amino acids. V was cut by 2 bases and J by 2 bases, with 10 bases left in between. CDR3: CASSLTLPAYNEQFF. CDR3 sequence (DNA): TGTGCCAGCAGTTTAACACTTCCCGCCTACAATGAGCAGTTCTTC.

There are a few counts of this clonotype. The rearrangement uses TRBV18 and TRBJ1-5, with D unresolved. Trimming stripped 1 base from V and 0 bases from J, with 7 bases between. CDR1 and CDR2 (germline): KGHSH, LQKENI. CDR3 length: 15 residues. In nucleotides, the CDR3 is TGTGCCAGCTCACCACGCACAGATAGCAATCAGCCCCAGCATTTT. Its translation is CASSPRTDSNQPQHF.

V and J are TRBV2 and TRBJ2-2; D not resolved. Germline lookup yields CDR1 SNHLY and CDR2 FYNNEI. The CDR3 loop spans 12 amino acids. Trimming pared 1 base from V and 7 bases from J, leaving 4 bases between. CDR3 region: CASSEGGGELFF. CDR3 sequence (DNA): TGTGCCAGCAGTGAAGGTGGCGGGGAGCTGTTTTTT.